The clone carrying this T cell receptor (beta chain) was seen only a few times. The antigen remains unidentified. A single record per CDR3 protein comes from TCRdb applying MiXCR to the RT-PCR reads. The repertoire has some 850,000 distinct CDR3 sequences, roughly 18% of them found once; the top ten carry about 11%. These data come from a study of response to subunit inactivated influenza vaccine. Study observations and caveats: Authors suggested seasonal influenza vaccinations each recruit few new T cells.

The germline CDR1 and CDR2 sequences are DFQATT and SNEGSKA (reference sequence). V lost 4 bases and J lost 4, with 17 bases in between. CDR3 size: 14 residues. This clonotype originated in a man in his fifties who received an inactivated influenza vaccine. Specimen: PBMCs from blood, collected less than 6 days after vaccination. V is TRBV20-1 and J is TRBJ2-7; D may match TRBD1 or TRBD2 (5 bases each). The CDR3 loop reads CSANGAPGTYEQYF. CDR3 nucleotides: TGCAGTGCTAACGGAGCCCCAGGGACGTACGAGCAGTACTTC.